Presented here are 11 T cell receptor delta chains from one specimen sequenced in a study of gamma-delta chains in newborns, infants, children. TCRdb re-processed the reads using CATT. The data contain fewer than 3,500 delta-chain clones, about 4% of them singletons. Sequenced input: blood. All receptors come from a child who was a newborn, infant or young child, either healthy, febrile or measles-vaccinated (not recorded which).

This clone was counted only a few times. TCRdb records a much larger clone's protein for this DNA, with a difference at residue 10 that likely arises from a read error; the protein given is the translation of the DNA. This chain uses TRDV2 with TRDJ1; TRDD3 aligns across 13 bases. The CDR3 has 15 amino acids. CDR1 and CDR2 from the germline V gene are GEAIGNYY and EKD. Trimming removed 2 bases from V and 4 bases from J; junction bases left unmatched: 3. In DNA, the CDR3 is TGTGCCTGTGACAACTGGGGGATACGCGGCGATAAACTCATCTTT. Its protein is CACDNWGIRGDKLIF.

With regard to this clone: This DNA translates differently at residue 5 from the TCRdb protein, which is that of a much larger clone; a read error is likely, and the protein shown is the DNA's own translation. V gene TRDV2 combines with J gene TRDJ3; 11 bases fit TRDD3. This CDR3 spans 18 amino acids. V was clipped by 2 bases and J by 3 bases; unmatched bases: 5. Per the germline V gene, CDR1 is GEAIGNYY and CDR2 is EKD. The CDR3 loop reads CACDIGWGIRWDTRQMFF. Here the CDR3 DNA reads TGTGCCTGTGACATCGGGTGGGGGATACGCTGGGACACCCGACAGATGTTTTTC.

Notes on this clone: The mismatch at residue 11 between this DNA's translation and the TCRdb protein of a much larger clone likely reflects a read error; the protein shown is translated from the DNA. This chain links TRDV2 with TRDJ3; D uncertain. CDR1 is GEAIGNYY, CDR2 EKD, per germline. The CDR3 sequence is 18 residues long. CDR3 sequence: CACDDAAYSSRDTRQMFF. In nucleotides, the CDR3 is TGTGCCTGTGACGACGCCGCTTACTCCTCCCGGGACACCCGACAGATGTTTTTC.

This clone has only a few counts. This is likely an artifact of a read error, given a far larger clone one base away. The J gene is TRDJ3, the V gene TRDV2, with TRDD3 matching over 13 bases. This CDR3 comprises 20 residues. V shed 3 bases and J 2 bases; nucleotides not matched to a gene: 9. Germline-derived CDR1 and CDR2 are GEAIGNYY and EKD. The CDR3 DNA follows: TGTGCCTGTGACGCCGTAGGGACTGGGGGATACGCCTGGGACACCCGACAGATGTTTTTC. Translation gives CACDAVGTGGYAWDTRQMFF.

This clone was seen a handful of times. TCRdb's protein for this DNA is that of a much larger clone and differs from the translation at residue 4, likely a read error; the protein shown is the DNA translation. This sequence joins TRDV2 and TRDJ3; no firm D call. The CDR3 length is 16 residues. Germline values: CDR1 GEAIGNYY, CDR2 EKD. V shed 6 bases and J shed 0 bases, with 11 bases lying between them. DNA of the CDR3: TGTGCCTGTAACCCCCCAAGCTCCTGGGACACCCGACAGATGTTTTTC. Its protein product is CACNPPSSWDTRQMFF.

This clone has just a few counts. For this DNA, TCRdb reports the protein of a much larger clone, which diverges at residue 13, most likely from a read error; the protein presented here is translated directly from the DNA. The chain employs TRDV2 and TRDJ2, with TRDD3 identical over 9 bases. The CDR3 covers 15 residues. CDR1 is GEAIGNYY, CDR2 EKD, per germline. The CDR3 sequence is CACDTWGIKEAQPFF. The CDR3 nucleotides are TGTGCCTGTGACACCTGGGGGATAAAGGAGGCACAACCCTTCTTT.

The sample holds a few counts of this clone. The chain has TRDV2 and TRDJ3; D possibly corresponds to TRDD3 (6 bases). This CDR3 region has 18 residues. Germline V gene data show CDR1 as GEAIGNYY and CDR2 as EKD. Between the trimmed V and J ends, which lost 1 base and 0 bases, there was a span of 12 bases. CDR3 DNA sequence: TGTGCCTGTGACACTGGGGGTGCGAGCTCCTGGGACACCCGACAGATGTTTTTC. Translated, it gives CACDTGGASSWDTRQMFF.

Worth noting for this clone: A much larger clone differs from this one at a single base, so this may be a read error. This CDR3 is also generated by other DNA sequences in the sample. The V call is TRDV2, the J call TRDJ3, with D tentatively TRDD3 (6 bases). The germline V gene has CDR1 GEAIGNYY and CDR2 EKD. The CDR3 extends over 17 amino acids. The CDR3 DNA is TGTGCCTGTGACAGTACTGGGAGCTCCTGGGACACCCGACAGATGTTCTTC. Protein product: CACDSTGSSWDTRQMFF.

This clone is termed medium-sized. A read error likely explains this, since a far larger clone differs by one base. The chain has TRDV2 and TRDJ1; 13 bases are a match to TRDD3. From germline, CDR1 is GEAIGNYY and CDR2 EKD. The CDR3 covers 17 residues. The CDR3 sequence is CARDTVGYWGIRDKLIF. The CDR3 bases are TGTGCCCGTGACACCGTCGGCTACTGGGGGATACGCGATAAACTCATCTTT.

This clone was seen more than once but under ten times. TCRdb has a much larger clone's protein, which differs at residue 7 from the translation of this DNA, likely because of a read error; what is shown is the protein translated from the DNA. The CDR3 DNA is TGTGCCTGTGACACCGTAGTGGGGGATAGCTCCTGGGACACCCGACAGATGTTTTTC. It specifies CACDTVVGDSSWDTRQMFF. This rearrangement joins TRDV2 to TRDJ3; TRDD3 matches at 9 bases. There are 19 residues in the CDR3. Germline CDR1 reads GEAIGNYY; CDR2 reads EKD. J lost 0 bases, V lost 0 bases, and 5 bases had no gene match.

This clone is large in the sample. The sample contains more than one DNA sequence encoding this CDR3. The chain recombines TRDV2 with TRDJ1; 12 bases fit TRDD3. The CDR3 contains 16 residues. V trimming: 2 bases; J trimming: 0 bases; junction bases outside the gene matches: 3. Germline V gives CDR1 GEAIGNYY, CDR2 EKD. DNA for the CDR3: TGTGCCTGTGACATACTGGGGGATACAAACACCGATAAACTCATCTTT. As protein: CACDILGDTNTDKLIF.